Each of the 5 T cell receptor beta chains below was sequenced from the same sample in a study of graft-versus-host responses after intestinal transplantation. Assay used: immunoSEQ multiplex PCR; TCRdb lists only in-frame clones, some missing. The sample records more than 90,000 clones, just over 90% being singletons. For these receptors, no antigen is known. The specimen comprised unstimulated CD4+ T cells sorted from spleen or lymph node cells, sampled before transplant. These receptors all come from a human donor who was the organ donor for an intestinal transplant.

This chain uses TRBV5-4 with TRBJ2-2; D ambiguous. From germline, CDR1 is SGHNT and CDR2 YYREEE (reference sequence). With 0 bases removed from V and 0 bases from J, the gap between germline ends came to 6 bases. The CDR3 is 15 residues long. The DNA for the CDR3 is TGTGCCAGCAGCTTGGCCGGCCCGAACACCGGGGAGCTGTTTTTT. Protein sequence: CASSLAGPNTGELFF.

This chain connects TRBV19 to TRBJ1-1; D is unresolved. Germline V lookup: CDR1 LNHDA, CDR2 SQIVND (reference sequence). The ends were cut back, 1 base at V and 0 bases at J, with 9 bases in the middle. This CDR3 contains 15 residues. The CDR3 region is CASSIGPALNTEAFF. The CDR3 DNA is TGTGCCAGTAGTATAGGACCCGCGCTGAACACTGAAGCTTTCTTT. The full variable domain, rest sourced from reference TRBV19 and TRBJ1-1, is DGGITQSPKYLFRKEGQNVTLSCEQNLNHDAMYWYRQDPGQGLRLIYYSQIVNDFQKGDIAEGYSVSREKKESFPLTVTSAQKNPTAFYLCASSIGPALNTEAFFGQGTRLTVV.

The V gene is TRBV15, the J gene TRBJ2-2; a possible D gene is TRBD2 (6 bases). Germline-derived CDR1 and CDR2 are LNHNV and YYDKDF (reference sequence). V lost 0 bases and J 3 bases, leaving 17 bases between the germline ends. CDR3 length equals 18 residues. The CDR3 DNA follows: TGTGCCACCAGCAGAGATTACAGGCAGCGGGTCTACACCGGGGAGCTGTTTTTT. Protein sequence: CATSRDYRQRVYTGELFF.

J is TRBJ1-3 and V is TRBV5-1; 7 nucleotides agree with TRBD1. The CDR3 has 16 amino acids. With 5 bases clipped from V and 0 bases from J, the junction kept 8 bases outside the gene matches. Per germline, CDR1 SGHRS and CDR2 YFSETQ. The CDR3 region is CASSFGQAGSGNTIYF. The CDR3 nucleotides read TGCGCCAGCAGTTTCGGACAGGCGGGCTCTGGAAACACCATATATTTT.

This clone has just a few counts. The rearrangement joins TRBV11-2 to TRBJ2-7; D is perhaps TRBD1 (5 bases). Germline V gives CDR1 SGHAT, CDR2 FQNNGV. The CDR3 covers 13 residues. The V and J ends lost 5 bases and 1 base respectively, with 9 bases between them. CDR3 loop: CASSASGSYEQYF. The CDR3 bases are TGTGCCAGCAGCGCTTCAGGGTCCTACGAGCAGTACTTC.